The sequence of this T cell receptor beta chain was determined in a study of control samples from healthy donors and cancer patients. CDR3 length: 14 residues. The V gene lost 2 bases and the J gene lost 8 bases, with 15 bases spanning the gap. Germline CDR1 and CDR2: GTSNPN and SVGIG (reference sequence). The data were produced by immunoSEQ multiplex PCR, yet TCRdb's version contains in-frame clones alone and is incomplete. The table lists 100,000 to 150,000 clones, 75% to 95% of them singletons, with around 7.9% in the top ten. The clonotype originates from a young man in good health. The sample consisted of blood. The genes are TRBV30 and TRBJ1-4; D ambiguous. DNA for the CDR3: TGTGCCTGGAGTCCGTACCCAGGAGAAGAAAAACTGTTTTTT. Its translation is CAWSPYPGEEKLFF.